Listed below are T cell receptor beta chains from one sample, sequenced in a study of blood T cells in healthy people across ages. From the 5' RACE reads, TCRdb called clonotypes with MiXCR, one entry per CDR3 protein. The table shows approximately 800,000 distinct CDR3 sequences, with 58% occurring only once. Sequenced material: blood. These receptors were obtained from a man aged 25 to 45 in good health. CDR3s include the opening cysteine and the closing phenylalanine or tryptophan. The D gene is left open where the match is weak. Clone size is stated in some rows and not others, as once, few, many or a class when expanded.

v_call	d_call	clone_size	j_call	cdr3_aa	cdr3_nt
TRBV9	.	.	TRBJ2-7	CASSVGQGRPSYEQYF	TGTGCCAGCAGCGTCGGTCAGGGTCGCCCCTCCTACGAGCAGTACTTC
TRBV20-1	.	few	TRBJ2-7	CSASRLLLYEQYF	TGCAGTGCTAGTAGACTTTTGCTCTACGAGCAGTACTTC
TRBV6-2/TRBV6-3	.	.	TRBJ2-7	CASSYSSSGLLSYEQYF	TGTGCCAGCAGTTATTCATCCAGCGGGCTACTTTCCTACGAGCAGTACTTC
TRBV3-1	.	.	TRBJ1-1	CASSHEDSEAFF	TGTGCCAGCAGCCATGAAGACTCTGAAGCTTTCTTT
TRBV3-1	TRBD2	.	TRBJ2-1	CASSGSGGTNEQFF	TGTGCCTCCTCTGGTAGCGGGGGTACCAATGAGCAGTTCTTC
TRBV4-3	.	once	TRBJ2-7	CASSQDWRNSYEQYF	TGCGCCAGCAGCCAAGATTGGCGTAACAGCTACGAGCAGTACTTC
TRBV6-5	TRBD2	few	TRBJ2-7	CASSYSKSRLAGGREQYF	TGTGCCAGCAGTTACTCGAAATCTAGACTAGCGGGGGGTCGCGAGCAGTACTTC
TRBV29-1	.	.	TRBJ1-4	CSGQETNEKLFF	TGCAGCGGCCAAGAAACTAATGAAAAACTGTTTTTT
TRBV7-2	.	.	TRBJ1-6	CASSSTWTVRNSPLHF	TGTGCCAGCAGCTCTACGTGGACAGTCCGGAATTCACCCCTCCACTTT
TRBV10-3	.	.	TRBJ2-3	CAISVQRAGTLAQSTDTQYF	TGTGCCATCAGTGTCCAACGGGCGGGGACTTTGGCTCAAAGCACAGATACGCAGTATTTT
TRBV9	TRBD2	once	TRBJ2-1	CASSEKLAGGQDEQFF	TGTGCCAGCAGCGAGAAACTAGCGGGAGGCCAGGATGAGCAGTTCTTC
TRBV20-1	.	.	TRBJ2-7	CSANTGREQYF	TGCAGTGCTAACACGGGACGCGAGCAGTACTTC
TRBV6-4	.	.	TRBJ1-2	CASSPDGAGFGGYTF	TGTGCCAGCAGTCCCGATGGGGCGGGATTCGGTGGCTACACCTTC
TRBV24-1	.	.	TRBJ2-1	CATSDQTASSYNEQFF	TGTGCCACCAGTGATCAGACAGCGAGCTCCTACAATGAGCAGTTCTTC
TRBV5-1	.	few	TRBJ1-2	CASGRSDLIYGYTF	TGCGCCAGCGGACGGAGTGACCTAATCTATGGCTACACCTTC
TRBV11-2	TRBD2	.	TRBJ2-1	CASSSIQPLAGEQFF	TGTGCCAGCAGCTCGATCCAGCCCTTAGCGGGTGAGCAGTTCTTC
TRBV20-1	.	.	TRBJ2-7	CSANPRDFSYEQYF	TGCAGTGCCAACCCCCGGGACTTCTCCTACGAGCAGTACTTC
TRBV12-3/TRBV12-4	.	.	TRBJ2-5	CATTPLGQETQYF	TGTGCCACCACTCCTCTAGGGCAAGAGACCCAGTACTTC
TRBV20-1	TRBD1	.	TRBJ1-4	CSAREQGGRKLFF	TGCAGTGCTAGAGAACAGGGGGGGCGAAAACTGTTTTTT
TRBV10-3	TRBD1	.	TRBJ2-1	CAISRDSLYNEQFF	TGTGCCATCAGCAGGGACAGCCTATACAATGAGCAGTTCTTC
TRBV5-6	.	few	TRBJ2-5	CASSSQGESETQYF	TGTGCCAGCAGCTCTCAGGGCGAGTCAGAGACCCAGTACTTC
TRBV29-1	TRBD2	.	TRBJ2-5	CSGADIAGGETQYF	TGCAGCGGGGCAGACATAGCGGGAGGGGAGACCCAGTACTTC
TRBV7-2	.	.	TRBJ2-7	CASSLGGTLRTEQYF	TGTGCCAGCAGCTTAGGGGGTACTCTTAGAACCGAGCAGTACTTC
TRBV29-1	.	few	TRBJ2-5	CSVVGRYQETQYF	TGCAGCGTTGTCGGCAGGTACCAAGAGACCCAGTACTTC
TRBV6-1	.	.	TRBJ1-2	CASRYLDRTNYGYTF	TGTGCCAGCAGGTACCTTGACAGGACTAACTATGGCTACACCTTC
TRBV2	TRBD2	.	TRBJ2-1	CASSLDTSGGGNEQFF	TGTGCCAGCAGTCTAGATACTAGCGGGGGTGGGAATGAGCAGTTCTTC
TRBV5-1	TRBD1	.	TRBJ1-5	CASSPTGGNQPRHF	TGCGCCAGCAGCCCGACAGGGGGCAATCAGCCCCGGCATTTT
TRBV6-5	TRBD2	few	TRBJ2-5	CASSYSKKSGGRQETQYF	TGTGCCAGCAGTTACTCCAAAAAGAGCGGGGGGCGACAAGAGACCCAGTACTTC
TRBV7-9	.	.	TRBJ2-1	CASSIMTGSRSDEQFF	TGTGCCAGCAGCATTATGACCGGGAGTAGGTCCGATGAGCAGTTCTTC
TRBV7-9	.	few	TRBJ2-3	CASSSPFLATDTQYF	TGTGCCAGCAGCTCCCCATTCTTGGCCACAGATACGCAGTATTTT
TRBV13	.	many	TRBJ2-6	CASSLPGSGANVLTF	TGTGCCAGCAGCCTACCGGGCTCTGGGGCCAACGTCCTGACTTTC
TRBV3-1	TRBD1	.	TRBJ2-7	CASSRLTGDDEQYF	TGTGCCAGCAGCCGCCTTACAGGGGACGACGAGCAGTACTTC
TRBV14	.	.	TRBJ2-1	CASSHRLENEQFF	TGTGCCAGCAGCCACCGTTTGGAAAATGAGCAGTTCTTC
TRBV5-1	.	.	TRBJ2-5	CASSPDGLGETQYF	TGCGCCAGCAGCCCGGATGGACTGGGGGAGACCCAGTACTTC
TRBV7-2	TRBD2	few	TRBJ2-7	CASSLVGGVVTYEQYF	TGTGCCAGCAGCTTAGTTGGGGGGGTGGTAACCTACGAGCAGTACTTC
TRBV20-1	.	few	TRBJ1-2	CSAREKDRRGNGYTF	TGCAGTGCTAGGGAAAAAGACAGGCGGGGGAATGGCTACACCTTC
TRBV20-1	TRBD1	.	TRBJ2-7	CSARDPVTGNEQYF	TGCAGTGCTAGAGATCCCGTGACAGGGAACGAGCAGTACTTC
TRBV14	TRBD1	.	TRBJ2-5	CASSQEAGGKEETQYF	TGTGCCAGCAGCCAAGAGGCAGGGGGCAAGGAGGAGACCCAGTACTTC
TRBV28	TRBD2	.	TRBJ2-1	CASSRIAGDNEQFF	TGTGCCAGCAGTCGTATAGCGGGAGACAATGAGCAGTTCTTC
TRBV6-1	.	.	TRBJ1-2	CASSPAQGDYGYTF	TGTGCCAGCAGTCCCGCCCAGGGTGACTATGGCTACACCTTC
TRBV7-9	.	.	TRBJ2-1	CASAIDNEQFF	TGTGCCAGCGCCATTGACAATGAGCAGTTCTTC
TRBV10-3	.	.	TRBJ2-7	CAISRDNEQYF	TGTGCCATCAGTCGGGACAATGAGCAGTACTTC
TRBV30	.	.	TRBJ2-7	CAWSIRRKVDEQYF	TGTGCCTGGAGCATCCGGAGAAAGGTTGACGAGCAGTACTTC
TRBV5-5	TRBD1	.	TRBJ2-1	CASSNPGQGQFF	TGTGCCAGCAGCAATCCGGGACAGGGGCAGTTCTTC